There are a few counts of the clone carrying this T cell receptor (beta chain). The germline V gene has CDR1 SGHDT and CDR2 YYEEEE. V gave up 0 bases and J gave up 4 bases; unmatched junction bases: 9. CDR3 length: 16 residues. These data come from a study of graft-versus-host responses after intestinal transplantation. Irradiated stimulators labeled with violet dye, some 200,000 in number, were plated with some 200,000 CFSE-labeled responders. TCRdb keeps only in-frame clones here, not all; method: immunoSEQ multiplex PCR. The data contain about 8,900 clones, about 30% of them singletons. This sequence originates from a human patient who was an organ donor for intestinal transplantation. This chain connects TRBV5-6 to TRBJ1-2; TRBD1 agrees at 7 bases. The sequenced sample was alloreactive CD8+ T cells from a mixed lymphocyte reaction culture, obtained before transplantation. Subset specified: CFSE-low proliferating T cells sorted from roughly 6-day pre-transplant mixed lymphocyte reaction (GvH or HvG direction). The CDR3 coding sequence is TGTGCCAGCAGCTTGGCCCCCCTTGACAGGGCCTATGGCTACACCTTC. Protein: CASSLAPLDRAYGYTF.